This TCR beta chain was identified during a study of shared T cell receptors in the human thymus. Trimming cost V 4 bases and J 2 bases, with 18 bases left between them. The CDR3 has 16 amino acids. Germline V gene lookup returns CDR1 SEHNR and CDR2 FQNEAQ (reference sequence). Repertoires were generated with immunoSEQ multiplex PCR, while TCRdb's copy carries only in-frame clones and drops some. The table shows some 700,000 clones, with roughly 90% occurring only once. The same data also went into a second study, on human thymus T cells. That source adds: Thymic tissue was derived from resections collected during corrective heart surgery. A high degree of thymic repertoire overlap among unrelated individuals was reported in related research.

The chain combines TRBV7-9 with TRBJ2-7; a weak D match, TRBD2 (6 bases). The TCR sequence derives from a boy in the first two years of life with a congenital heart defect. Material for sequencing was thymocytes. The CDR3 coding sequence is TGTGCCAGCAGCTCCCCCGAAGCGGGTATGACCTACGAGCAGTACTTC. As protein: CASSSPEAGMTYEQYF.